The rows below give T cell receptor beta chains drawn from one sample of a study of T cell changes during pregnancy in multiple sclerosis. Sequencing was performed with immunoSEQ multiplex PCR; in TCRdb, only in-frame clones are kept and a portion is missing. The repertoire holds fewer than 95,000 clones, with roughly 91% as singletons. The sample here was peripheral blood, taken in the first trimester of pregnancy. These receptors all stem from a female donor with multiple sclerosis, enrolled in a pregnancy study. Each CDR3 is given with its conserved first and last residue. The D gene is left open where the match is weak. A row's size may be missing; if present it is once, few, many or a size class.

length | J | size | D | V | DNA | CDR3
12 | TRBJ2-1 | NA | TRBD1 | TRBV7-3 | TGTGCCAGCAGCTTCGACAGGGAGAATCAGTTCTTC | CASSFDRENQFF
14 | TRBJ1-6 | once | TRBD1 | TRBV7-9 | TGTGCCAGCAGCCAGGGACAGGGGAATTCACCCCTCCACTTT | CASSQGQGNSPLHF
15 | TRBJ2-1 | NA | TRBD2 | TRBV6-1 | TGTGCCAGCAGTGAGGGACTAGCGGTTGGCGATGAGCAGTTCTTC | CASSEGLAVGDEQFF
20 | TRBJ1-2 | NA | NA | TRBV27 | TGTGCCAGCAGTTCGAGAATCAGGGTTTTCAATGACCACAGCCCCTATGGCTACACCTTC | CASSSRIRVFNDHSPYGYTF
16 | TRBJ1-6 | NA | TRBD1 | TRBV19 | TGTGCCAGTAGCATAGACAGGGGTTCCTATAATTCACCCCTCCACTTT | CASSIDRGSYNSPLHF
17 | TRBJ2-3 | NA | NA | TRBV9 | TGTGCCAGCAGTAGAAGGGACACACCAGAGCGCACAGATACGCAGTATTTT | CASSRRDTPERTDTQYF
15 | TRBJ2-2 | NA | NA | TRBV7-3 | TGTGCCAGCAGCTTAATGGCAGGAACGACCGGGGAGCTGTTTTTT | CASSLMAGTTGELFF
15 | TRBJ2-1 | NA | NA | TRBV18 | TGTGCCAGCTCACCCAGGGTTCGCTCCTACAATGAGCAGTTCTTC | CASSPRVRSYNEQFF
16 | TRBJ2-2 | once | TRBD2 | TRBV9 | TGTGCCAGCAGCTTCCCCCGGGGGGGGAGTGCCGGGGAGCTGTTTTTT | CASSFPRGGSAGELFF
15 | TRBJ2-7 | NA | NA | TRBV11-2 | TGTGCCAGCGCCACACTACGGGGAGGAGGATACGAGCAGTACTTC | CASATLRGGGYEQYF
16 | TRBJ1-1 | NA | TRBD1 | TRBV25-1 | TGTGCCAGCAGTGAATATTTCGGGACAGAGAACACTGAAGCTTTCTTT | CASSEYFGTENTEAFF
15 | TRBJ2-3 | NA | TRBD2 | TRBV4-2 | TGTGCCAGCAGCCAGCAGAGGGCGGGGGGACATACGCAGTATTTT | CASSQQRAGGHTQYF
12 | TRBJ2-1 | once | NA | TRBV4-2 | TGTGCCAGCAGCCAAGCGGGGGATGAGCAGTTCTTC | CASSQAGDEQFF
16 | TRBJ2-4 | NA | NA | TRBV11-1 | TGTGCCAGCAGCTCTTCAATACGGGACAACAAAAACATTCAGTACTTC | CASSSSIRDNKNIQYF
13 | TRBJ2-2 | NA | TRBD2 | TRBV2 | TGTGCCAGCAGTGATCTAGCGGGGGGGGAGCTGTTTTTT | CASSDLAGGELFF
16 | TRBJ1-6 | NA | TRBD1 | TRBV14 | TGTGCCAGCAGCCAAAGGTTAGGACAGGCCATTTCACCCCTCCACTTT | CASSQRLGQAISPLHF
15 | TRBJ2-5 | once | TRBD1 | TRBV5-6 | TGTGCCAGCAGCGCCCGGGACAGGGTTCTGGAGACCCAGTACTTC | CASSARDRVLETQYF
16 | TRBJ2-2 | NA | NA | TRBV6-5 | TGTGCCAGCAGTTACTTTCCGACTAGTGGGTCCGGGGAGCTGTTTTTT | CASSYFPTSGSGELFF
14 | TRBJ1-5 | NA | TRBD1 | TRBV15 | TGTGCCACCAGCCCTACAGGGGAAAATCAGCCCCAGCATTTT | CATSPTGENQPQHF
15 | TRBJ1-1 | NA | NA | TRBV6-6 | TGTGCCAGCAAGTATATCTCAGGGGTGAACACTGAAGCTTTCTTT | CASKYISGVNTEAFF
12 | TRBJ1-1 | once | NA | TRBV7-9 | TGTGCCAGCAGTGGGGGGAACGCTGAAGCTTTCTTT | CASSGGNAEAFF
14 | TRBJ2-3 | NA | NA | TRBV10-2 | TGCGCCAGCAGTGAGTGGCAGAGCACAGATACGCAGTATTTT | CASSEWQSTDTQYF
14 | TRBJ2-7 | NA | NA | TRBV27 | TGTGCCAGCAGTTGGCAGGGAGGTACATACGAGCAGTACTTC | CASSWQGGTYEQYF
14 | TRBJ2-1 | NA | TRBD1 | TRBV18 | TGTGCCAGCTCACCATCAGAGTTAACAGGGGAAAAGTTCTTC | CASSPSELTGEKFF
17 | TRBJ2-7 | NA | NA | TRBV7-9 | TGTGCCAGCAGCTTAGCCGAGCAGCGGAGCATCTCCTACGAGCAGTACTTC | CASSLAEQRSISYEQYF
13 | TRBJ1-2 | once | TRBD1 | TRBV5-4 | TGTGCCAGCAGCTTTCAGGGGGCGGGGGGCTACACCTTC | CASSFQGAGGYTF
14 | TRBJ2-7 | NA | NA | TRBV12-5 | TGTGCTAGTGGTTTGGGCGGGTTCTCCTACGAGCAGTACTTC | CASGLGGFSYEQYF
14 | TRBJ1-2 | NA | NA | TRBV7-9 | TGTGCCAGCAGCCGCGGGGGCGGGGTTGATGGCTACACCTTC | CASSRGGGVDGYTF
16 | TRBJ1-1 | few | TRBD1 | TRBV5-5 | TGTGCCAGCAGCTTGGTAGTGCGGACAGGCCACACTGAAGCTTTCTTT | CASSLVVRTGHTEAFF
16 | TRBJ2-6 | NA | NA | TRBV6-1 | TGTGCCAGCAGTGAAACCTTTAGCTCTGGGGCCAACGTCCTGACTTTC | CASSETFSSGANVLTF